The rows below give T cell receptor beta chains drawn from one sample of a study of identifying expanded T cells in peripheral blood. The assay was immunoSEQ multiplex PCR, and TCRdb's table has in-frame clones only and misses some. The table has about 86,000 clones, 70% to 90% seen once. The sequenced material came from blood. These receptors were obtained from a person aged 18 to 69 in good health. Both conserved end residues are part of each CDR3. The D gene is left open where the match is weak. Size values are once, few and many counts, or a class for expanded clones, and some rows have none.

NA	TRBV7-2	NA	TRBJ2-7	CASSSVRGAAYEQYF	TGTGCCAGCAGCTCCGTGCGAGGAGCAGCCTACGAGCAGTACTTC
TRBD1	TRBV28	NA	TRBJ1-3	CASSLGQGNRFRGNTIYF	TGTGCCAGCAGTTTGGGACAGGGGAATAGGTTCCGTGGAAACACCATATATTTT
NA	TRBV6-5	NA	TRBJ1-3	CASREGSGNTIYF	TGTGCCAGCAGAGAGGGAAGTGGAAACACCATATATTTT
NA	TRBV5-1	NA	TRBJ1-2	CASSYGGGDGYTF	TGCGCCAGCAGCTATGGGGGCGGGGATGGCTACACCTTC
NA	TRBV7-9	NA	TRBJ1-1	CASSFIGGTTEAFF	TGTGCCAGCAGCTTTATTGGCGGAACCACTGAAGCTTTCTTT
NA	TRBV27	NA	TRBJ1-2	CASSLSSDYGYTF	TGTGCCAGCAGTTTAAGTAGTGACTATGGCTACACCTTC
NA	TRBV6-4	NA	TRBJ1-5	CASSEGPANQPQHF	TGTGCCAGCAGTGAGGGCCCAGCGAATCAGCCCCAGCATTTT
NA	TRBV7-6	once	TRBJ2-2	CASSLWAPYSGNTGELFF	TGTGCCAGCAGCTTGTGGGCCCCATATTCCGGGAACACCGGGGAGCTGTTTTTT
TRBD2	TRBV5-8	NA	TRBJ2-1	CASSWGLANNEQFF	TGTGCCAGCAGCTGGGGACTAGCTAATAATGAGCAGTTCTTC
NA	TRBV11-1	NA	TRBJ2-7	CASSSGVSYEQYF	TGTGCCAGCAGCTCCGGGGTCTCCTACGAGCAGTACTTC
NA	TRBV5-1	NA	TRBJ2-1	CASRSQTPRTEQFF	TGCGCCAGCAGATCCCAAACGCCCAGGACAGAGCAGTTCTTC
NA	TRBV6-1	NA	TRBJ1-2	CASSEDIGYGYTF	TGTGCCAGCAGTGAAGATATCGGCTATGGCTACACCTTC
NA	TRBV28	few	TRBJ1-5	CASSPAGEGNQPQHF	TGTGCCAGCAGCCCGGCGGGGGAAGGCAATCAGCCCCAGCATTTT
NA	TRBV20-1	NA	TRBJ1-2	CSAGIFNGYTF	TGCAGTGCTGGGATATTTAATGGCTACACCTTC
NA	TRBV7-9	NA	TRBJ2-7	CASSLAIFGTTYEQYF	TGTGCCAGCAGCTTAGCGATCTTCGGGACCACCTACGAGCAGTACTTC
NA	TRBV6-1	few	TRBJ2-6	CASRPGGAGANVLTF	TGTGCCAGCCGCCCCGGTGGCGCTGGGGCCAACGTCCTGACTTTC
NA	TRBV19	NA	TRBJ2-1	CASSMGEVNEQFF	TGTGCCAGTAGTATGGGTGAGGTGAACGAGCAGTTCTTC
NA	TRBV9	NA	TRBJ1-2	CASSVATGGARGYTF	TGTGCCAGCAGCGTAGCTACCGGGGGCGCGAGGGGCTACACCTTC
TRBD2	TRBV5-1	NA	TRBJ2-3	CASSLTSGTADTQYF	TGCGCCAGCAGCTTGACTAGCGGGACTGCAGATACGCAGTATTTT
TRBD1	TRBV7-8	NA	TRBJ1-2	CASAGRGVYGYTF	TGTGCCAGCGCGGGCAGGGGGGTCTATGGCTACACCTTC
NA	TRBV9	NA	TRBJ2-5	CASSVGKNFEKETQYF	TGTGCCAGCAGCGTAGGTAAGAACTTCGAGAAAGAGACCCAGTACTTC
NA	TRBV2	once	TRBJ2-3	CASSVSDTQYF	TGTGCCAGCAGTGTATCAGATACGCAGTATTTT
NA	TRBV7-7	NA	TRBJ2-1	CASSSNTGNEQFF	TGTGCCAGCAGCTCAAATACGGGCAATGAGCAGTTCTTC